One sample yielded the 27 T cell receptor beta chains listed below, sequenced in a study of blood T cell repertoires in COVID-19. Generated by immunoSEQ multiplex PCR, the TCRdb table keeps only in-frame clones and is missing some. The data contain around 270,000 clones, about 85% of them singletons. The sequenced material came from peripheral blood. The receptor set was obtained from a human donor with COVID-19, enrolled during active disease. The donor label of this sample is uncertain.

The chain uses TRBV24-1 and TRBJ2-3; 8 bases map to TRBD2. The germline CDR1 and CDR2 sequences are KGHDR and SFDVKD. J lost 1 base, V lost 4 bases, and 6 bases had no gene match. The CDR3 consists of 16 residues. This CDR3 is CATSDVSGSGTDTQYF. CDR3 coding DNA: TGTGCCACCAGTGACGTGAGCGGGAGTGGCACAGATACGCAGTATTTT.

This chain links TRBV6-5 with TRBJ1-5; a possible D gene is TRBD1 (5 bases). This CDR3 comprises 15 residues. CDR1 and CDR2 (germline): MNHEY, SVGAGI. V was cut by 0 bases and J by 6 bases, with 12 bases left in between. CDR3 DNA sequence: TGTGCCAGCAGTTACTCATCTAGGGGTAGTCAGCCCCAGCATTTT. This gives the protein CASSYSSRGSQPQHF.

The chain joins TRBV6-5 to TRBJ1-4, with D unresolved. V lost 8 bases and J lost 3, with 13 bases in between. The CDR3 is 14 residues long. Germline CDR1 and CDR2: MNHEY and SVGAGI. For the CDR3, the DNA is TGTGCCAGCGGGAGAGGTGGGGCTAATGAAAAACTGTTTTTT. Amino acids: CASGRGGANEKLFF.

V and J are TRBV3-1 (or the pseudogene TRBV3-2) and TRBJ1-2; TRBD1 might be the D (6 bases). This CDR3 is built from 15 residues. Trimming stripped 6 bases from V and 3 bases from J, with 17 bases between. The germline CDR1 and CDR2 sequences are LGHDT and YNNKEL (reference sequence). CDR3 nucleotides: TGTGCCAGCAGTCCCACCGCACAGGGCCACTATGGCTACACCTTC. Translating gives CASSPTAQGHYGYTF.

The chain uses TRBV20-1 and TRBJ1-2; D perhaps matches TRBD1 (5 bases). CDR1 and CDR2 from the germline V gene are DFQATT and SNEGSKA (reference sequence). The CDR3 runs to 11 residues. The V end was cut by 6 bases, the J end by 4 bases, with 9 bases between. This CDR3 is CSADQGYGYTF. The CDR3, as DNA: TGCAGTGCCGACCAGGGCTATGGCTACACCTTC.

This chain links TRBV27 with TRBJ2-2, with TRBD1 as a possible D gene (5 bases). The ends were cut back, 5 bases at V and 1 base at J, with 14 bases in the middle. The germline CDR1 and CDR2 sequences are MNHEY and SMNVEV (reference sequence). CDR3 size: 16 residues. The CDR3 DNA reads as TGTGCCAGCAGTCCGCGACCCCAGGGGAACACCGGGGAGCTGTTTTTT. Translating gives CASSPRPQGNTGELFF.

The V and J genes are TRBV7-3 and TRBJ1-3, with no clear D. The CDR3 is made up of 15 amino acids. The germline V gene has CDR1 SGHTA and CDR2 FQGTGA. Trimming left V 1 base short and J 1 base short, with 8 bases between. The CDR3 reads CASSLMGNSGNTIYF. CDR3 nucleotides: TGTGCCAGCAGCTTAATGGGCAATTCTGGAAACACCATATATTTT.

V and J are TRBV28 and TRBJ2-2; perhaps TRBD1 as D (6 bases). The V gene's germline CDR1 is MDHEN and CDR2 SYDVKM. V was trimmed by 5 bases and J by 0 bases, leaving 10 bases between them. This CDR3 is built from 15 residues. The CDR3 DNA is TGTGCCAGCAGTATACAGGGAGCGAACACCGGGGAGCTGTTTTTT. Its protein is CASSIQGANTGELFF.

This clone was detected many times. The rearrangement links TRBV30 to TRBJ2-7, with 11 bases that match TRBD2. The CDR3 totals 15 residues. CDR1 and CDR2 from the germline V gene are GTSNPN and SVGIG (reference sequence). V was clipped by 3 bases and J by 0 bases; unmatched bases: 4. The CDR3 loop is CAWRRGLAVSYEQYF. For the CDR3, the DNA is TGTGCCTGGAGGCGGGGACTAGCGGTCTCCTACGAGCAGTACTTC.

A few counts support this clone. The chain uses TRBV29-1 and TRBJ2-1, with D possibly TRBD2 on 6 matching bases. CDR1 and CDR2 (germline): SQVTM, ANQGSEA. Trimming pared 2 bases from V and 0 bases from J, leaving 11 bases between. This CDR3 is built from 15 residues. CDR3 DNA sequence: TGCAGCGTTGAAATGCCGGGGGTCTCCTACAATGAGCAGTTCTTC. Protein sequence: CSVEMPGVSYNEQFF.

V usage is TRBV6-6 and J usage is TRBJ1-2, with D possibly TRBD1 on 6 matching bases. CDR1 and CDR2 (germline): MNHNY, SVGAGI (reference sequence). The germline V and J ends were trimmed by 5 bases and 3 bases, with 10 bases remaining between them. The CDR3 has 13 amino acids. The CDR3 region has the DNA TGTGCCAGCAGTCCCCGACAGGACTATGGCTACACCTTC. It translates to CASSPRQDYGYTF.

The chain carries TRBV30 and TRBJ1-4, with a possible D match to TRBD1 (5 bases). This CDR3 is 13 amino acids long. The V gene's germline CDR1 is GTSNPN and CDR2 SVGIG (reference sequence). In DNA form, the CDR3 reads TGTGTAGGAACAGGAGTCTCTAATGAAAAACTGTTTTTT. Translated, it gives CVGTGVSNEKLFF. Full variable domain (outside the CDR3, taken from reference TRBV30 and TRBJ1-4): SQTIHQWPATLVQPVGSPLSLECTVEGTSNPNLYWYRQAAGRGLQLLFYSVGIGQISSEVPQNLSASRPQDRQFILSSKKLLLSDSGFYLCVGTGVSNEKLFFGSGTQLSVL.

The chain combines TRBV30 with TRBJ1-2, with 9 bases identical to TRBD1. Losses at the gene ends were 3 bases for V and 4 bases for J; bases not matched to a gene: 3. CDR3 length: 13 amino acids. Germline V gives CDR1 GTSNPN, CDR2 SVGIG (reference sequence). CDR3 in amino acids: CAWRRQGGYGYTF. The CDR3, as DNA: TGTGCCTGGAGGAGACAGGGGGGCTATGGCTACACCTTC.

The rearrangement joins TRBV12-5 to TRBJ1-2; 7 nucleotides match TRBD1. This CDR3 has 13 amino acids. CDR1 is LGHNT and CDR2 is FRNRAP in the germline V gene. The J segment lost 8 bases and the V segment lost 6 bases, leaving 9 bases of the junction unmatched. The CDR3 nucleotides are TGTGCTAGTGGATACGACAGGGTCCCAGGCTACACCTTC. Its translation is CASGYDRVPGYTF.

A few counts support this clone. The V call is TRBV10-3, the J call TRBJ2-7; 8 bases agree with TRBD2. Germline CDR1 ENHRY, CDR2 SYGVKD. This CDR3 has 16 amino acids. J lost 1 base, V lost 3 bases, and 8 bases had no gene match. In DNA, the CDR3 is TGTGCCATCAGTGATATCAGCGGGAGAGCTTCCTACGAGCAGTACTTC. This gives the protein CAISDISGRASYEQYF.

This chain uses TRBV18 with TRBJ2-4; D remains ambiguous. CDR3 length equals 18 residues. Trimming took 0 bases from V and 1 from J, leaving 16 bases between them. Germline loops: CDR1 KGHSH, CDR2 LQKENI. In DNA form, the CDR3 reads TGTGCCAGCTCACCACCGTCACGCCAGGCGATCGCCAAAAACATTCAGTACTTC. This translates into CASSPPSRQAIAKNIQYF.

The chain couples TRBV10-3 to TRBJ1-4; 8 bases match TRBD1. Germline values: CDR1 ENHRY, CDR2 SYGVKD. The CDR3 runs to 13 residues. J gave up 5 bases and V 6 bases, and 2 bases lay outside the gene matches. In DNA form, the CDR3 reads TGTGCCATCAGGGACAGGGAAAATGAAAAACTGTTTTTT. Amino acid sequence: CAIRDRENEKLFF.

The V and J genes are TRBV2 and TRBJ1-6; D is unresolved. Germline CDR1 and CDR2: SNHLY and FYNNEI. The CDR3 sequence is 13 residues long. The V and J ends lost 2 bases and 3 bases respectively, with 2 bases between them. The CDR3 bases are TGTGCCAGCAGTGAACGCTATAATTCACCCCTCCACTTT. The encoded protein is CASSERYNSPLHF.

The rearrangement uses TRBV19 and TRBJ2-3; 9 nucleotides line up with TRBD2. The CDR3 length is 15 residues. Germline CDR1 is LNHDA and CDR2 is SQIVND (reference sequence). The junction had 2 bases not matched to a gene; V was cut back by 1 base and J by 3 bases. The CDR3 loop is CASSIVAGVTDTQYF. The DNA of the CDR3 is TGTGCCAGTAGTATAGTAGCGGGAGTAACAGATACGCAGTATTTT.

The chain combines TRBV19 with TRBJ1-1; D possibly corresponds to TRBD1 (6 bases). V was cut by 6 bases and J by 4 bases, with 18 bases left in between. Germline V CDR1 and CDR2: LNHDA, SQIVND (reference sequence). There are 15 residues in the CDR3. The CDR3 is CASSRQTGLGTEAFF. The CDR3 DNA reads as TGTGCCAGTAGCCGCCAAACAGGGCTGGGCACTGAAGCTTTCTTT.

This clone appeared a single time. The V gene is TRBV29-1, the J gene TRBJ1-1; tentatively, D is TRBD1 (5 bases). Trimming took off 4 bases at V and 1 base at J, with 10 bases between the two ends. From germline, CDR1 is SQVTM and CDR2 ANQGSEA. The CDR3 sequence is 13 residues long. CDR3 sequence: CSVGGLGNTEAFF. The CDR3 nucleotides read TGCAGCGTTGGGGGCCTGGGGAACACTGAAGCTTTCTTT.

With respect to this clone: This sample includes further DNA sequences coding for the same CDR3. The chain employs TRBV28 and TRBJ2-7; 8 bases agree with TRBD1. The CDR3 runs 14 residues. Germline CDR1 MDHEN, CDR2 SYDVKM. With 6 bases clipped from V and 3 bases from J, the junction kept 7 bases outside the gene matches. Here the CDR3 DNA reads TGTGCCAGCAGCCTCAGACAGGGGAACTACGAGCAGTACTTC. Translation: CASSLRQGNYEQYF.

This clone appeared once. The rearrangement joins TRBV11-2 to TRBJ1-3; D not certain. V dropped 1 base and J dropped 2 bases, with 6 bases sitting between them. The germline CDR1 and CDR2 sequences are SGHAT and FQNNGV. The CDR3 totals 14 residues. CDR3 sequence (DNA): TGTGCCAGCAGCTTAGGGTCAGCTGGAAACACCATATATTTT. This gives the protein CASSLGSAGNTIYF.

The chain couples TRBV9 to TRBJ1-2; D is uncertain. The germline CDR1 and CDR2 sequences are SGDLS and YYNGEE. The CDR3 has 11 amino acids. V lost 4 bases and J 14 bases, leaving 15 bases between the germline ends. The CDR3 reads CASSLRYLRTF. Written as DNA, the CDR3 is TGTGCCAGCAGCCTAAGATACCTTCGAACCTTC.

This CDR3 is CASSEGGVGEKLFF. CDR3 DNA sequence: TGCGCCAGCAGTGAGGGCGGCGTGGGTGAAAAACTGTTTTTT. The rearrangement uses TRBV10-1 and TRBJ1-4, with D uncertain. Trimming removed 2 bases at V and 7 bases at J, with 11 bases between. Looked up from germline, CDR1 is WNHNN and CDR2 is SYGVQD (reference sequence). The CDR3 spans 14 residues.

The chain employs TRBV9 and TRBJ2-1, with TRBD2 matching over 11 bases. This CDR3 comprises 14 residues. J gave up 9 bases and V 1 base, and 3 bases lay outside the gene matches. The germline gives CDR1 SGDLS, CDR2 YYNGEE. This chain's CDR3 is CASSVTSGSTEQFF. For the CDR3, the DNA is TGTGCCAGCAGCGTAACTAGCGGGAGTACTGAGCAGTTCTTC. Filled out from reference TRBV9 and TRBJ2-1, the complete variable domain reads DSGVTQTPKHLITATGQRVTLRCSPRSGDLSVYWYQQSLDQGLQFLIQYYNGEERAKGNILERFSAQQFPDLHSELNLSSLELGDSALYFCASSVTSGSTEQFFGPGTRLTVL.

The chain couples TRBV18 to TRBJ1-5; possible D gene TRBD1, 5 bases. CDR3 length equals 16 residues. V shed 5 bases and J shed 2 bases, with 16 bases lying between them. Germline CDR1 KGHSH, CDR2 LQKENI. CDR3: CASSSQGWGGNQPQHF. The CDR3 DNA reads TGTGCCAGCTCATCTCAGGGTTGGGGTGGCAATCAGCCCCAGCATTTT.